This T cell receptor (beta chain) came from a study of shared clonotypes between healthy human individuals. Study background: Per-donor plates numbered three CD4 naive, three CD4 memory, two CD8 naive and one CD8 memory.

CDR1 and CDR2 from the germline V gene are SGDLS and YYNGEE. The CDR3 runs 14 residues. The ends were cut back, 6 bases at V and 3 bases at J, with 12 bases in the middle. In regard to this clone: As yet, its antigen is unknown.

Study outcomes and limitations: For naive CD4 cells, 4% to 5% of clonotypes were shared across a handful of donors. The expectation was that sequencing depth would affect clonotype sharing among donors.

Clones were sequenced by immunoSEQ multiplex PCR, and TCRdb holds only the in-frame ones, with some missing. Of a few million clones in the sample, approximately 93% were seen once. There were no recent acute infections or vaccinations among the donors, who were healthy HIV-negative adults. V usage is TRBV9 and J usage is TRBJ1-4; TRBD1 is a possible D gene (6 bases). This TCR was recovered from a man between 18 and 35 years old in good health. Some clones in this sample may be carry-over from other donors' samples. Sequencing used naive CD4+ T cells from PBMCs. Regarding subset: CD45RA+ positively selected. CDR3 loop: CASNLGGANEKLFF. Here the CDR3 DNA reads TGTGCCAGCAACCTAGGGGGGGCTAATGAAAAACTGTTTTTT.